The T cell receptor beta chain described here comes from a study of blood T cell repertoires in COVID-19. The ends were cut back, 4 bases at V and 0 bases at J, with 10 bases in the middle. The CDR3 has 15 residues. CDR1 is LGHNA, CDR2 YSLEER, per germline. Only in-frame clones appear in the TCRdb table, and some are missing; sequencing was by immunoSEQ multiplex PCR. Counted here are around 57,000 clones, approximately 90% occurring once; the ten biggest clones make up around 7.7%. The origin of this receptor is a human donor with active COVID-19. The donor label of this sample is uncertain. This chain joins TRBV4-3 and TRBJ2-1; tentatively, D is TRBD2 (5 bases). Source material: peripheral blood. The CDR3 DNA reads TGCGCCAGCAGCCTTATACGGGGCTCCTACAATGAGCAGTTCTTC. Amino acid sequence: CASSLIRGSYNEQFF.